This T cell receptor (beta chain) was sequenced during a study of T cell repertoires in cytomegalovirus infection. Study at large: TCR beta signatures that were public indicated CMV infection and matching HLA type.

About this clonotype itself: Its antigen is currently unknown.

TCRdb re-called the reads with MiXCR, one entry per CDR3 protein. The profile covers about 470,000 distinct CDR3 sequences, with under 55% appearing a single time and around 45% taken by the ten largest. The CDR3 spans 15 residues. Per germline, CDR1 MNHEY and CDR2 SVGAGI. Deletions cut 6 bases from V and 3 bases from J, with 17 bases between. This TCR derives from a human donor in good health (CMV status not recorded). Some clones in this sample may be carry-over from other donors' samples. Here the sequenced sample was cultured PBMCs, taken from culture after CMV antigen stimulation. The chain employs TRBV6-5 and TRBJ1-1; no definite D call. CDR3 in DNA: TGTGCCAGCAGCCGCCACCTTATCTGGGACACTGAAGCTTTCTTT. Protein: CASSRHLIWDTEAFF.